This record looks at one T cell receptor (beta chain) sequence and its context. The antigen is not known. This sample was taken from a study of monozygotic twins with cystic fibrosis. Whole-study findings and limits: Median Simpson clonality of 0.0095 suggested naive T cells predominated.

Germline V gives CDR1 MNHEY, CDR2 SMNVEV (reference sequence). V shed 6 bases and J 1 base; nucleotides not matched to a gene: 6. This CDR3 spans 14 amino acids. Clones were sequenced by immunoSEQ multiplex PCR, and TCRdb holds only the in-frame ones, with some missing. This sample carries 9,500 to 13,000 clones, approximately 99.4% of them seen once, and the ten largest clones take less than 0.55%. The sequence derives from a man between 18 and 29 years old with cystic fibrosis. The chain employs TRBV27 and TRBJ2-7; 7 bases line up with TRBD1. The sequenced sample was blood. The CDR3 DNA sequence: TGTGCCAGCAGAAACGGGGACAGTTCCTACGAGCAGTACTTC. This encodes CASRNGDSSYEQYF.